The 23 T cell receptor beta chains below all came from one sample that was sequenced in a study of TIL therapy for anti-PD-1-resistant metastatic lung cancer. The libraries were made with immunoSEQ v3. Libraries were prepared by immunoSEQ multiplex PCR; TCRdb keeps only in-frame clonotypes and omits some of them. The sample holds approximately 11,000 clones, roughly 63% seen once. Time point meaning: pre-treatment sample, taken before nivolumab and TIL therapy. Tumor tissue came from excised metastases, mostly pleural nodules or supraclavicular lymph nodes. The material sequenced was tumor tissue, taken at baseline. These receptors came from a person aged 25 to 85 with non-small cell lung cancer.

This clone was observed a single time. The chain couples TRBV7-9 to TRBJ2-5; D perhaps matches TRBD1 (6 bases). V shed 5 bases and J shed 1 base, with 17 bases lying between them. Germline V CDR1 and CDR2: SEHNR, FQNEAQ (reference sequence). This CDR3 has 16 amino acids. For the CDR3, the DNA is TGTGCCAGCAGCCTCTTGGGCAGGGGTTCCCAAGAGACCCAGTACTTC. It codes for CASSLLGRGSQETQYF.

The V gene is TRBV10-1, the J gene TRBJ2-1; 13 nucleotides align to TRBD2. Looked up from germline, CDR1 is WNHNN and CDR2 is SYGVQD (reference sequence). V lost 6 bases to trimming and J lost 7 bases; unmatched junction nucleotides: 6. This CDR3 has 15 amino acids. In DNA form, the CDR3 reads TGCGCCAGCAGGGCGACTAGCGGGAGGTGGAATGAGCAGTTCTTC. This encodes CASRATSGRWNEQFF.

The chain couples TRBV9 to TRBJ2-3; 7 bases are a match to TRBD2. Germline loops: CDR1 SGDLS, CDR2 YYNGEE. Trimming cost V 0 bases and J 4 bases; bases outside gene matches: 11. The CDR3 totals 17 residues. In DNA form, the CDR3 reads TGTGCCAGCAGCGTAGACGTGACTAGCCGGGTCCCAGATACGCAGTATTTT. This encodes CASSVDVTSRVPDTQYF.

For the CDR3, the DNA is TGCGCCAGCAGCCAAGGGAGCTCCTACGAGCAGTACTTC. Residues: CASSQGSSYEQYF. J is TRBJ2-7 and V is TRBV4-1; D ambiguous. CDR3 length: 13 residues. V shed 1 base and J shed 0 bases, with 4 bases lying between them. Germline V gene sequence: CDR1 MGHRA, CDR2 YSYEKL.

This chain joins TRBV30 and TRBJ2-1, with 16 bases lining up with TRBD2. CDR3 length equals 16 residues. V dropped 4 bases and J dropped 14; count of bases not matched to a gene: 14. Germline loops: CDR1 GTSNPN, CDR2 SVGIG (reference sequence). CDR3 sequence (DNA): TGTGCCTGGACCCCCGGGACTAGCGGGAGGGCCCTCGGTGAGTTCTTC. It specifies CAWTPGTSGRALGEFF.

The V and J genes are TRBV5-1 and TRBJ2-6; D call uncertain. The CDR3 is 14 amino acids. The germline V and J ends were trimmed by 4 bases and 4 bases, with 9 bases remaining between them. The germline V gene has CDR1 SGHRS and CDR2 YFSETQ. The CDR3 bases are TGCGCCAGCAGCACAACCCAGGGGGCCAACGTCCTGACTTTC. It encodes CASSTTQGANVLTF.

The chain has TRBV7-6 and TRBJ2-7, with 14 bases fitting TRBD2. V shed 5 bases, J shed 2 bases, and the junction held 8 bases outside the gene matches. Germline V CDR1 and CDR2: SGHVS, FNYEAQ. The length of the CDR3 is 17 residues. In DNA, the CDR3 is TGTGCCAGCAGCCTCGGGACTAGCGGGGGCCTACCCTACGAGCAGTACTTC. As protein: CASSLGTSGGLPYEQYF. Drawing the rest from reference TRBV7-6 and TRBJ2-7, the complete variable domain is GAGVSQSPRYKVTKRGQDVALRCDPISGHVSLYWYRQALGQGPEFLTYFNYEAQQDKSGLPNDRFSAERPEGSISTLTIQRTEQRDSAMYRCASSLGTSGGLPYEQYFGPGTRLTVT.

Written as DNA, the CDR3 is TGTGCCAGCAGTTTAGGGGGCCAGTATGGCTACACCTTC. It is translated as CASSLGGQYGYTF. The chain joins TRBV12-3 or TRBV12-4 to TRBJ1-2; a weak D match, TRBD1 (5 bases). V lost 1 base and J lost 5, with 8 bases in between. The CDR3 is 13 amino acids.

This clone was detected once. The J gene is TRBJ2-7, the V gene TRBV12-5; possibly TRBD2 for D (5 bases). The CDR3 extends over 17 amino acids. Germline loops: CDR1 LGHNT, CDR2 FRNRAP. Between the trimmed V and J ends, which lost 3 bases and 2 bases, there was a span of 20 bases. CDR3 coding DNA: TGTGCTAGTGGTTTAATTAGTTGGGCGGGCCAAGCCTACGAGCAGTACTTC. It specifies CASGLISWAGQAYEQYF.

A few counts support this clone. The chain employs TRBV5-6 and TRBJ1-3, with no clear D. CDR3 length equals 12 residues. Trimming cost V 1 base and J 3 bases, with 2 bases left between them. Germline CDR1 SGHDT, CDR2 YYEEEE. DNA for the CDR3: TGTGCCAGCAGCTTGTTTGGAAACACCATATATTTT. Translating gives CASSLFGNTIYF.

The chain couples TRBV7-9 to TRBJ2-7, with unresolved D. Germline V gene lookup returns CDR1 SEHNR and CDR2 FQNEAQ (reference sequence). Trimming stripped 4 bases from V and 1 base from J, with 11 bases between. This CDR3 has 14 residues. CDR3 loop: CASSSIGFSYEQYF. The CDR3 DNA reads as TGTGCCAGCAGCTCCATCGGATTTTCCTACGAGCAGTACTTC.

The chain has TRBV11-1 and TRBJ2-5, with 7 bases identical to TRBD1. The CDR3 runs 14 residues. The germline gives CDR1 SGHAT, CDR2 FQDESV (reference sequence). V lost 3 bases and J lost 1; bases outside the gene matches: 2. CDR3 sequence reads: CASSLDRSQETQYF. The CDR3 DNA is TGTGCCAGCAGCTTGGACAGGAGCCAAGAGACCCAGTACTTC.

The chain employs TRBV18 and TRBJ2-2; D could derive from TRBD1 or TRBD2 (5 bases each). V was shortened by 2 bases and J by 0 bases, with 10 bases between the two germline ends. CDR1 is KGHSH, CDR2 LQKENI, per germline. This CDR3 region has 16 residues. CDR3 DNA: TGTGCCAGCTCACCATCCGGGACGGCGAACACCGGGGAGCTGTTTTTT. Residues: CASSPSGTANTGELFF.

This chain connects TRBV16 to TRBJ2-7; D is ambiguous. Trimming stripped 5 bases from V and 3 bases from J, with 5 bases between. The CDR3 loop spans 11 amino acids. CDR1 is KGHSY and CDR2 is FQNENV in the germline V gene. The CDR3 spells CASSFGYEQYF. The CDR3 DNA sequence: TGTGCCAGCAGCTTCGGCTACGAGCAGTACTTC.

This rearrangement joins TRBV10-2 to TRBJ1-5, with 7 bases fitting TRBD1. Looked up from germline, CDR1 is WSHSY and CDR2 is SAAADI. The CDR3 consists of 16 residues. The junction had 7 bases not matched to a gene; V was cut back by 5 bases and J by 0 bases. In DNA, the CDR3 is TGCGCCAGCAGTCCTTTGGGGACAGCTAGCAATCAGCCCCAGCATTTT. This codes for CASSPLGTASNQPQHF.

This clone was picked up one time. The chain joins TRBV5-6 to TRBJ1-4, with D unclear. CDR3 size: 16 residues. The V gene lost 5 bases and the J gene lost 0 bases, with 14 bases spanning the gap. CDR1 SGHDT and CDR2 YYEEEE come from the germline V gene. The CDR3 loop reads CASSPRASATNEKLFF. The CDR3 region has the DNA TGTGCCAGCAGTCCGAGGGCCAGTGCAACTAATGAAAAACTGTTTTTT.

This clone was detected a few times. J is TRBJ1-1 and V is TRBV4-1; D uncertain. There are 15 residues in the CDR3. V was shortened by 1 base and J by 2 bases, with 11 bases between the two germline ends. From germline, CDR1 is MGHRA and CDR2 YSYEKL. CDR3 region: CASSQGAIGNTEAFF. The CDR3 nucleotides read TGCGCCAGCAGCCAAGGAGCGATAGGTAACACTGAAGCTTTCTTT.

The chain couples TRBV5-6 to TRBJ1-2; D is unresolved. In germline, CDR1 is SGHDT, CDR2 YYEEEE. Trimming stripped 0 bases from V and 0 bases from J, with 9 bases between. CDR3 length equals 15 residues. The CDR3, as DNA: TGTGCCAGCAGCTTGGGGCAGCTGACTAACTATGGCTACACCTTC. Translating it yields CASSLGQLTNYGYTF.

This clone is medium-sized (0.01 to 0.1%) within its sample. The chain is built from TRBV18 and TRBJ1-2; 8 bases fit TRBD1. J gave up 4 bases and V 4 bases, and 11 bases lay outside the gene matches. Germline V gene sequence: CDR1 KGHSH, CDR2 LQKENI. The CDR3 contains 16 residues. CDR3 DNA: TGTGCCAGCTCACTTCCCGGAGGACAGGGCGTCTATGGCTACACCTTC. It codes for CASSLPGGQGVYGYTF.

CDR3 nucleotides: TGTGCCACCAGGAATGGGGGAACCGGGGAGCTGTTTTTT. Protein: CATRNGGTGELFF. This chain connects TRBV15 to TRBJ2-2, with D perhaps given as TRBD1 or TRBD2 (5 bases each). The CDR3 totals 13 residues. V lost 6 bases to trimming and J lost 5 bases, with 10 bases between them. The germline V gene encodes CDR1 LNHNV and CDR2 YYDKDF (reference sequence).

This chain's CDR3 is CASSLDRKETQYF. The CDR3 DNA is TGTGCCAGCAGCTTAGACAGGAAAGAGACCCAGTACTTC. This sequence joins TRBV11-1 and TRBJ2-5; D perhaps matches TRBD1 (5 bases). Germline lookup yields CDR1 SGHAT and CDR2 FQDESV (reference sequence). The CDR3 runs to 13 residues. With 1 base removed from V and 3 bases from J, the gap between germline ends came to 6 bases.

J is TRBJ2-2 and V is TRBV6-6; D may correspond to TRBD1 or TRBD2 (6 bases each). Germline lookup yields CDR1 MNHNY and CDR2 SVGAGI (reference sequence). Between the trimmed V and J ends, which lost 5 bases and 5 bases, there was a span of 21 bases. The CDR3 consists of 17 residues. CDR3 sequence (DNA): TGTGCCAGCAGTCCGTCCGGGGGCCGACCGGGGACCGGGGAGCTGTTTTTT. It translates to CASSPSGGRPGTGELFF.

The CDR3 here is CASSFQAFYEQYF. CDR3 DNA: TGTGCCAGCAGTTTTCAGGCGTTCTACGAGCAGTACTTC. The chain joins TRBV28 to TRBJ2-7, with D unresolved. The CDR3 consists of 13 residues. CDR1 and CDR2 from the germline V gene are MDHEN and SYDVKM. Trimming removed 3 bases at V and 3 bases at J, with 9 bases between.